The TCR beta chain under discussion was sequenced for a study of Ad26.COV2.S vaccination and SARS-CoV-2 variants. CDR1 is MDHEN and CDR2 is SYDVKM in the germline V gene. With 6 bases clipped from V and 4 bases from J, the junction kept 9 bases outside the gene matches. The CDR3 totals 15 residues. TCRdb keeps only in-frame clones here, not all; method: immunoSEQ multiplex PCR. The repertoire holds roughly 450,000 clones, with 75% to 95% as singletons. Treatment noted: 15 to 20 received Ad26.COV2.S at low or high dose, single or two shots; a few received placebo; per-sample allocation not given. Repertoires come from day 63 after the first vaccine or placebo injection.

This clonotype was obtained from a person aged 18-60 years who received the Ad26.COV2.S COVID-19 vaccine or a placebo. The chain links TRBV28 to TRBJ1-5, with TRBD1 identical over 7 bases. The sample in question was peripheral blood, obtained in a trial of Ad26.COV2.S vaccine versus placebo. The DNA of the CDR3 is TGTGCCAGCAGCCGCGGACAGGCTGGTAATCAGCCCCAGCATTTT. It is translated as CASSRGQAGNQPQHF.